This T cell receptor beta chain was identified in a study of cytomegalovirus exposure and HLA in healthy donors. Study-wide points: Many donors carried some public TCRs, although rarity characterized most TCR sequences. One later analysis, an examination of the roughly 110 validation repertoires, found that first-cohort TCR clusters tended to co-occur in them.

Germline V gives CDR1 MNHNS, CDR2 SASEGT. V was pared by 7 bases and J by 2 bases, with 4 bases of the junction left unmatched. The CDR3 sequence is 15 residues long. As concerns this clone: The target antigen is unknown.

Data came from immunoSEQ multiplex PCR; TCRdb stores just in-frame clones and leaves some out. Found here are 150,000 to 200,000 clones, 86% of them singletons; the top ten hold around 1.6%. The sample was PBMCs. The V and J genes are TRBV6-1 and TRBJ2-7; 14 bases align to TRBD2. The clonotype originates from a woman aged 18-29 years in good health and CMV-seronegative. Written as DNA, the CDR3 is TGTGCCAGCAAATGGACTAGCGGGGGGACCTACGAGCAGTACTTC. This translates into CASKWTSGGTYEQYF.